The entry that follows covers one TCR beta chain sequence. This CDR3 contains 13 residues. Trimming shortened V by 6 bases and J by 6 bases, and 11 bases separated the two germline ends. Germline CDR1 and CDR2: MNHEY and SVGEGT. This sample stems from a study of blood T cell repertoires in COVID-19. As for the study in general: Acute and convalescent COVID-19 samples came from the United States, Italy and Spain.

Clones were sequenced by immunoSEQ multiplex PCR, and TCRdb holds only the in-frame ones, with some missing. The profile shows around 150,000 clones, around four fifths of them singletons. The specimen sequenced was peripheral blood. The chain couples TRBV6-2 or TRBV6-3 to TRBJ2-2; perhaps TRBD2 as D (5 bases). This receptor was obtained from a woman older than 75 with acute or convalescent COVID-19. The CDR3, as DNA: TGTGCCAGCAGCTATAGGGAGCCCGGGGAGCTGTTTTTT. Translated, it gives CASSYREPGELFF.